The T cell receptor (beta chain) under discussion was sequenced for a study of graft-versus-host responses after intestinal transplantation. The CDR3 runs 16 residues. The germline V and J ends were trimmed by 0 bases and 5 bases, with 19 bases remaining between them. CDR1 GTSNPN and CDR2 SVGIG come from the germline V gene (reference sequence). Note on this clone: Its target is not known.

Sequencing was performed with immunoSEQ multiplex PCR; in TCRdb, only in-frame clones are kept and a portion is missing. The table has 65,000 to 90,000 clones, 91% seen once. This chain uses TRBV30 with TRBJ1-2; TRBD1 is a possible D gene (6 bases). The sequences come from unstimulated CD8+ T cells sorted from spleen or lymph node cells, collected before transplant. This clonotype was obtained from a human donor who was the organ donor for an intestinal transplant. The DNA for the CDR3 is TGTGCCTGGAGTGTACCAGGGGTGCTTGAGTGGTATGGCTACACCTTC. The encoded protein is CAWSVPGVLEWYGYTF.